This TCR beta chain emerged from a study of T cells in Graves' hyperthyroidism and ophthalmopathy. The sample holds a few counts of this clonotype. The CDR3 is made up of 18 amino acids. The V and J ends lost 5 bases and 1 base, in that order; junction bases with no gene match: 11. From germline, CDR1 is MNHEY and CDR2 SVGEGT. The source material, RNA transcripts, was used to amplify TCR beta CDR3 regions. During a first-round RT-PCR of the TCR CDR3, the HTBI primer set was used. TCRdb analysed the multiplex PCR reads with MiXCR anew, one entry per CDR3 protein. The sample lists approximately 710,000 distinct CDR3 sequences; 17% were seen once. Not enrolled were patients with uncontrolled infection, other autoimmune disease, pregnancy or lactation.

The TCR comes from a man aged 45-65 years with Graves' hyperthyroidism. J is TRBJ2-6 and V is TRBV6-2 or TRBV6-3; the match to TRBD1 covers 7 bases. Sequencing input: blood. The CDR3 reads CASSPRRGGASGANVLTF. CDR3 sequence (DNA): TGTGCCAGCAGTCCCCGGAGAGGGGGCGCGTCTGGGGCCAACGTCCTGACTTTC.